Following are 9 T cell receptor beta chains from one sample sequenced in a study of glioma-infiltrating T cells after dendritic cell vaccination (dated by TCRdb to about 2016). The library came from the immunoSEQ multiplex PCR assay. This immuneACCESS table, as held by TCRdb, lists in-frame sequences with V and J called but not all clones. Of the missing ones, under half trace to an unresolved V gene in checked studies; the others have no known cause. The sample data list under 100,000 clones, and around 85% of these were observed just once. 2.5% to 3% of the sample is in the top ten clones. The sample consisted of blood, taken before dendritic cell vaccination. These receptors were obtained from a human donor with glioblastoma.

The V gene is TRBV4-2, the J gene TRBJ2-7; possibly TRBD2 for D (6 bases). CDR3 size: 15 residues. Germline-derived CDR1 and CDR2 are LGHNA and YNFKEQ. Trimming removed 4 bases from V and 1 base from J, with 14 bases in between. The CDR3 loop is CASSRSGGISYEQYF. The CDR3 nucleotides are TGTGCCAGCAGCCGGAGTGGAGGGATTTCCTACGAGCAGTACTTC.

The chain combines TRBV2 with TRBJ1-1; unclear D gene. Trimming shortened V by 6 bases and J by 4 bases, and 12 bases separated the two germline ends. CDR1 is SNHLY and CDR2 is FYNNEI in the germline V gene. The CDR3 consists of 13 residues. CDR3 nucleotides: TGTGCCAGCAGCCTCGTAAGGAGCACTGAAGCTTTCTTT. Encoded protein: CASSLVRSTEAFF.

Here the CDR3 DNA reads TGTGCCAGCAGTGAAGCGTCAGGACAGGGGATGAGGACCCAGTACTTC. This gives the protein CASSEASGQGMRTQYF. The chain combines TRBV6-1 with TRBJ2-5, with TRBD1 matching over 9 bases. CDR1 and CDR2 from the germline V gene are MNHNS and SASEGT. Trimming cost V 0 bases and J 7 bases; bases outside gene matches: 9. The CDR3 covers 16 residues.

This sequence joins TRBV5-6 and TRBJ1-5; TRBD1 matches at 9 bases. The V segment lost 4 bases and the J segment 2 bases; nucleotides outside the gene matches: 7. This CDR3 comprises 16 residues. The germline V gene has CDR1 SGHDT and CDR2 YYEEEE. This chain's CDR3 is CASSEQGAPGNQPQHF. The CDR3 bases are TGTGCCAGCAGCGAACAGGGGGCTCCTGGCAATCAGCCCCAGCATTTT.

The genes are TRBV11-1 and TRBJ1-1, with TRBD1 matching over 8 bases. In germline, CDR1 is SGHAT, CDR2 FQDESV (reference sequence). This CDR3 spans 15 amino acids. The V segment lost 5 bases and the J segment 3 bases; nucleotides outside the gene matches: 8. For the CDR3, the DNA is TGTGCCAGCAGCCCGAGGACAGGGAGGGACACTGAAGCTTTCTTT. Its translation: CASSPRTGRDTEAFF.

The CDR3 nucleotides read TGTGCCAGCAGCCTTAGCGGGAGGGGATACAATGAGCAGTTCTTC. Its protein is CASSLSGRGYNEQFF. This rearrangement joins TRBV5-6 to TRBJ2-1, with 11 bases identical to TRBD2. The CDR3 loop spans 15 amino acids. V lost 4 bases, J lost 4 bases, and 4 bases stayed unmatched. CDR1 SGHDT and CDR2 YYEEEE come from the germline V gene.

The V gene is TRBV13, the J gene TRBJ2-3, with 8 bases matching TRBD2. CDR1 and CDR2 from the germline V gene are PRHDT and FYEKMQ (reference sequence). The CDR3 runs to 14 residues. The junction had 7 bases not matched to a gene; V was cut back by 7 bases and J by 4 bases. CDR3 bases: TGTGCCAGCACCCCTGGACTAGCCCCAGATACGCAGTATTTT. Translating gives CASTPGLAPDTQYF.

The rearrangement links TRBV10-3 to TRBJ2-1; weak D call: TRBD1 (6 bases). The germline V and J ends were trimmed by 4 bases and 1 base, with 11 bases remaining between them. CDR1 is ENHRY and CDR2 is SYGVKD in the germline V gene. The CDR3 spans 15 residues. The CDR3 coding sequence is TGTGCCATCAGTGGGGGGACACTTTCCTACAATGAGCAGTTCTTC. Translating gives CAISGGTLSYNEQFF.

The chain couples TRBV25-1 to TRBJ2-3; D gene unclear. The CDR3 is 15 amino acids. Trimming shortened V by 4 bases and J by 3 bases, and 14 bases separated the two germline ends. Per the germline V gene, CDR1 is MGHDK and CDR2 is SYGVNS. The CDR3 DNA reads TGTGCCAGCAGTGTTTCCCTAGGTGGTACAGATACGCAGTATTTT. Translated, it gives CASSVSLGGTDTQYF. The full variable domain, in which reference TRBV25-1 and TRBJ2-3 provide the parts outside the CDR3, is EADIYQTPRYLVIGTGKKITLECSQTMGHDKMYWYQQDPGMELHLIHYSYGVNSTEKGDLSSESTVSRIRTEHFPLTLESARPSHTSQYLCASSVSLGGTDTQYFGPGTRLTVL.